These 25 T cell receptor beta chains share one sample of origin, sequenced in a study of beta chain features in type 1 diabetes. Their recognized antigens are unknown. Study observations and caveats: Among all four CD4+ subsets, Type 1 diabetes patients had TCRB CDR3s that were moderately but significantly shorter.

As every portion of the isolated RNA was reverse transcribed, the sequencing read expressed TCRB transcripts. Repertoires were generated with immunoSEQ multiplex PCR, while TCRdb's copy carries only in-frame clones and drops some. Counted here are 280,000 or so clones, over 14% occurring once; the ten biggest clones make up around 0.015%. The sequencing input was naive CD4+ T cells from blood. The receptors come from a man between 18 and 29 years old with type 1 diabetes.

The sample holds a few counts of this clone. Other DNA sequences of this sample code for an identical CDR3. The chain is built from TRBV20-1 and TRBJ2-1; no reliable D call. CDR1 is DFQATT, CDR2 SNEGSKA, per germline (reference sequence). The germline V and J ends were trimmed by 1 base and 6 bases, with 4 bases remaining between them. This CDR3 is 11 amino acids long. The CDR3 protein is CSARAFNEQFF. The CDR3, as DNA: TGCAGTGCTAGAGCCTTCAATGAGCAGTTCTTC.

In this sample, this clone turned up a few times. The chain couples TRBV10-1 to TRBJ2-1; the match to TRBD2 covers 9 bases. This CDR3 region has 15 residues. The germline CDR1 and CDR2 sequences are WNHNN and SYGVQD (reference sequence). The J segment lost 5 bases and the V segment lost 4 bases, leaving 6 bases of the junction unmatched. The CDR3 DNA is TGCGCCAGCAGTGGGGCTAGCGGGATGAACAATGAGCAGTTCTTC. Its protein product is CASSGASGMNNEQFF.

The chain uses TRBV4-3 and TRBJ1-6, with 9 bases fitting TRBD1. The ends lost 1 base at V and 9 bases at J; junction bases unmatched: 1. The germline gives CDR1 LGHNA, CDR2 YSLEER. This CDR3 comprises 14 residues. The CDR3: CASSQGTGASPLHF. Written as DNA, the CDR3 is TGCGCCAGCAGCCAAGGGACAGGGGCTTCACCCCTCCACTTT.

CDR3 region: CASAEVRETQYF. CDR3 nucleotides: TGTGCCAGCGCTGAGGTGCGAGAGACCCAGTACTTC. J is TRBJ2-5 and V is TRBV6-1; no clear D gene. Per germline, CDR1 MNHNS and CDR2 SASEGT. The CDR3 sequence is 12 residues long. V dropped 8 bases and J dropped 4 bases, with 11 bases sitting between them.

J is TRBJ1-1 and V is TRBV28, with a weak D call TRBD1 (6 bases). There are 13 residues in the CDR3. Germline assignment: CDR1 MDHEN and CDR2 SYDVKM. Trimming pared 7 bases from V and 0 bases from J, leaving 9 bases between. The CDR3 loop is CASTGGVNTEAFF. The CDR3 nucleotides read TGTGCCAGCACGGGGGGCGTGAACACTGAAGCTTTCTTT.

This clone has just a few counts. Additional DNA sequences in this sample encode the identical CDR3. The chain has TRBV18 and TRBJ2-5; TRBD2 agrees at 8 bases. Germline lookup yields CDR1 KGHSH and CDR2 LQKENI. The CDR3 totals 14 residues. J was trimmed by 3 bases and V by 0 bases; bases with no gene match: 0. The CDR3, as DNA: TGTGCCAGCTCACCACCGCGGGGGGAAGAGACCCAGTACTTC. This codes for CASSPPRGEETQYF. Together with reference TRBV18 and TRBJ2-5, the CDR3 gives the full variable domain: NAGVMQNPRHLVRRRGQEARLRCSPMKGHSHVYWYRQLPEEGLKFMVYLQKENIIDESGMPKERFSAEFPKEGPSILRIQQVVRGDSAAYFCASSPPRGEETQYFGPGTRLLVL.

This clone was counted between two and nine times. V and J are TRBV6-6 and TRBJ2-7; 9 bases are shared with TRBD1. The V gene's germline CDR1 is MNHNY and CDR2 SVGAGI (reference sequence). The CDR3 sequence is 14 residues long. V gave up 5 bases and J gave up 1 base; unmatched junction bases: 3. The CDR3 spells CASSKDRGSYEQYF. CDR3 DNA: TGTGCCAGCAGTAAAGACAGGGGGTCCTACGAGCAGTACTTC.

This clone appeared a few times. The J gene is TRBJ2-5, the V gene TRBV4-2; D unclear. Trimming shortened V by 4 bases and J by 5 bases, and 14 bases separated the two germline ends. The CDR3 length is 14 residues. Per germline, CDR1 LGHNA and CDR2 YNFKEQ. This CDR3 reads CASSPYLDGETQYF. The CDR3 coding sequence is TGTGCCAGCAGCCCCTACCTCGACGGGGAGACCCAGTACTTC.

The chain uses TRBV29-1 and TRBJ2-5; 7 bases are a match to TRBD1. This CDR3 contains 12 residues. Unmatched junction bases numbered 5, after V lost 4 bases and J lost 6 bases. Germline loops: CDR1 SQVTM, CDR2 ANQGSEA. CDR3 sequence: CSVAGQQQTQYF. The CDR3 bases are TGCAGCGTTGCGGGACAGCAGCAGACCCAGTACTTC.

This clone was observed a few times. The chain is built from TRBV30 and TRBJ2-1, with D possibly matching TRBD1 (5 bases). CDR1 is GTSNPN, CDR2 SVGIG, per germline (reference sequence). The V end was cut by 6 bases, the J end by 12 bases, with 15 bases between. The CDR3 covers 11 residues. The CDR3 protein is CACPIGRGQFF. CDR3 sequence (DNA): TGTGCCTGCCCTATCGGAAGGGGGCAGTTCTTC.

This chain uses TRBV7-2 with TRBJ2-1; the match to TRBD2 covers 8 bases. Germline V CDR1 and CDR2: SGHTA, FQGNSA. After removal of 1 base from V and 6 bases from J, the junction contained 8 bases not matched to a gene. This CDR3 is 16 amino acids long. The CDR3 DNA reads TGTGCCAGCAGCTTAGACGGGACTAGGCGTGTCAATGAGCAGTTCTTC. It codes for CASSLDGTRRVNEQFF.

CDR3 residues: CASSGPGYSGNTIYF. CDR3 in DNA: TGTGCCAGCAGCGGCCCAGGATACTCTGGAAACACCATATATTTT. The rearrangement joins TRBV9 to TRBJ1-3; D ambiguous. The germline V gene has CDR1 SGDLS and CDR2 YYNGEE. The V end was cut by 3 bases, the J end by 0 bases, with 10 bases between. The CDR3 extends over 15 amino acids.

The chain links TRBV20-1 to TRBJ2-1, with a possible D match to TRBD1 (5 bases). The CDR3 sequence is 11 residues long. Trimming pared 4 bases from V and 6 bases from J, leaving 7 bases between. The germline CDR1 and CDR2 sequences are DFQATT and SNEGSKA (reference sequence). The CDR3, as DNA: TGCAGTGCTATAAGGGGCAATGAGCAGTTCTTC. Translation: CSAIRGNEQFF.

J is TRBJ2-4 and V is TRBV10-3, with D perhaps matching TRBD1 (6 bases). There are 14 residues in the CDR3. With 6 bases removed from V and 0 bases from J, the gap between germline ends came to 9 bases. Germline V gene sequence: CDR1 ENHRY, CDR2 SYGVKD. The CDR3 is CAISTGLAKNIQYF. As DNA, the CDR3 is TGTGCCATCAGCACAGGGCTAGCCAAAAACATTCAGTACTTC.

This clone was picked up a small number of times. The chain joins TRBV28 to TRBJ2-7; D is uncertain. The CDR3 consists of 12 residues. Germline V CDR1 and CDR2: MDHEN, SYDVKM. The V end lost 3 bases, the J end lost 3 bases, and 6 bases lay between the germline ends. CDR3 sequence: CASSFYSYEQYF. The CDR3 nucleotides read TGTGCCAGCAGTTTCTACAGCTACGAGCAGTACTTC.

V and J are TRBV18 and TRBJ2-1; D may be TRBD2 (6 bases). CDR1 is KGHSH and CDR2 is LQKENI in the germline V gene. There are 12 residues in the CDR3. V lost 1 base and J lost 9, with 7 bases in between. This CDR3 is CASSPRGLEQFF. The CDR3 DNA reads as TGTGCCAGCTCACCACGGGGACTTGAGCAGTTCTTC.

This clone occurred a few times. V usage is TRBV28 and J usage is TRBJ2-5; maybe TRBD1 (6 bases). CDR1 MDHEN and CDR2 SYDVKM come from the germline V gene. V dropped 6 bases and J dropped 5 bases, with 13 bases sitting between them. The CDR3 extends over 13 amino acids. The DNA of the CDR3 is TGTGCCAGCAGAAAACAGGGTTCGGAGACCCAGTACTTC. It yields the protein CASRKQGSETQYF.

This clone was seen a handful of times. J is TRBJ2-1 and V is TRBV4-1, with D hard to call. This CDR3 region has 14 residues. V lost 1 base to trimming and J lost 5 bases, with 9 bases between them. The germline V gene encodes CDR1 MGHRA and CDR2 YSYEKL. The DNA of the CDR3 is TGCGCCAGCAGCCAAGTTACTAACCACAATGAGCAGTTCTTC. Its translation: CASSQVTNHNEQFF.

This chain connects TRBV11-2 to TRBJ1-1, with D unresolved. The ends were cut back, 4 bases at V and 3 bases at J, with 9 bases in the middle. Germline CDR1 and CDR2: SGHAT and FQNNGV. The CDR3 is 13 amino acids. The CDR3 loop is CASSSVRDTEAFF. DNA of the CDR3: TGTGCCAGCAGCTCAGTCCGTGACACTGAAGCTTTCTTT.

The chain carries TRBV13 and TRBJ2-2; 11 bases are a match to TRBD2. The CDR3 covers 24 residues. Germline CDR1 reads PRHDT; CDR2 reads FYEKMQ (reference sequence). V shed 4 bases and J 1 base; nucleotides not matched to a gene: 26. The CDR3 coding sequence is TGTGCCAGCAGCTCCACCCACAGGGGGCTCATACTAGCGGGAGAGGAGGGGAACACCGGGGAGCTGTTTTTT. Translated: CASSSTHRGLILAGEEGNTGELFF.

This clone showed up just a few times. The rearrangement links TRBV7-2 to TRBJ2-1, with 10 bases matching TRBD2. Trimming removed 5 bases from V and 6 bases from J; junction bases left unmatched: 7. The CDR3 has 15 amino acids. Germline lookup yields CDR1 SGHTA and CDR2 FQGNSA. The CDR3 nucleotides read TGTGCCAGCAGCCTCCACAGCGGGAGGGGCAATGAGCAGTTCTTC. This translates into CASSLHSGRGNEQFF. The variable domain in full, completed from reference TRBV7-2 and TRBJ2-1, reads GAGVSQSPSNKVTEKGKDVELRCDPISGHTALYWYRQSLGQGLEFLIYFQGNSAPDKSGLPSDRFSAERTGGSVSTLTIQRTQQEDSAVYLCASSLHSGRGNEQFFGPGTRLTVL.

This clone showed up just a few times. The chain carries TRBV28 and TRBJ2-7, with D possibly being TRBD1 (6 bases). Germline assignment: CDR1 MDHEN and CDR2 SYDVKM. Trimming left V 5 bases short and J 6 bases short, with 14 bases between. The CDR3 contains 13 residues. The CDR3 is CASSTGPIFEQYF. In nucleotides, the CDR3 is TGTGCCAGCAGTACAGGGCCTATATTCGAGCAGTACTTC.

This clone was detected a few times. The chain couples TRBV7-9 to TRBJ2-1; the match to TRBD1 covers 7 bases. The length of the CDR3 is 17 residues. Unmatched junction bases numbered 8, after V lost 2 bases and J lost 1 base. Germline assignment: CDR1 SEHNR and CDR2 FQNEAQ (reference sequence). The CDR3 is CASSLSGQVRSYNEQFF. CDR3 sequence (DNA): TGTGCCAGCAGCTTAAGCGGACAGGTTAGGTCCTACAATGAGCAGTTCTTC. Using reference TRBV7-9 and TRBJ2-1 for the parts outside the CDR3, the full variable domain is DTGVSQNPRHKITKRGQNVTFRCDPISEHNRLYWYRQTLGQGPEFLTYFQNEAQLEKSRLLSDRFSAERPKGSFSTLEIQRTEQGDSAMYLCASSLSGQVRSYNEQFFGPGTRLTVL.

The DNA of the CDR3 is TGTGCCAGCAGCGCGCAGGGGGCCTCAGAGACCCAGTACTTC. Amino acids: CASSAQGASETQYF. The chain couples TRBV7-9 to TRBJ2-5, with 8 bases aligning to TRBD1. Germline loops: CDR1 SEHNR, CDR2 FQNEAQ (reference sequence). This CDR3 is built from 14 residues. Germline trimming cut 5 bases from V and 4 bases from J; bases unmatched to any gene: 6.

The chain recombines TRBV5-4 with TRBJ2-3, with 10 bases that match TRBD1. Trimming took 4 bases from V and 4 from J; bases not matched to a gene: 6. The CDR3 has 15 residues. Germline-derived CDR1 and CDR2 are SGHNT and YYREEE (reference sequence). DNA for the CDR3: TGTGCCAGCAGCCGACAGGGGGCGTATGCAGATACGCAGTATTTT. Protein product: CASSRQGAYADTQYF.